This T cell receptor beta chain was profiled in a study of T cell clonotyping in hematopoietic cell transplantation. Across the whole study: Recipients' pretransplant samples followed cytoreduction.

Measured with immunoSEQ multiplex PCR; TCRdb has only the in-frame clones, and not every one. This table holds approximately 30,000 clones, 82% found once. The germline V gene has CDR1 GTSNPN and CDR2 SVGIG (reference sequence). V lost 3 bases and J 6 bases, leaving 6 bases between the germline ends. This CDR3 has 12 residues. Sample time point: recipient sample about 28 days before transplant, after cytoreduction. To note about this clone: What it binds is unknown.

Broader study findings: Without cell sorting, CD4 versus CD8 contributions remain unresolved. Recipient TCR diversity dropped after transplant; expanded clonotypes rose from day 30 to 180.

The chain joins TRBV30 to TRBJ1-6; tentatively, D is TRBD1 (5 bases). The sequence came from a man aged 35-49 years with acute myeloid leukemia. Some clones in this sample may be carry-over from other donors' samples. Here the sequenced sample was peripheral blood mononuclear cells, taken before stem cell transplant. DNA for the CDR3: TGTGCCTGGAGGCAGGGTAATTCACCCCTCCACTTT. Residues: CAWRQGNSPLHF.